This TCR beta chain was recovered during a study of T cells in localized non-small cell lung cancer. Study-level findings and limits: In uninvolved adjacent lung, T cell clonality reached its highest value, exceeding tumor. For the top 100 tumor clones, a median roughly 55 also appeared in adjacent lung. Longer overall survival was seen with higher T cell density measured in blood.

The V gene end was trimmed by 2 bases and the J gene end by 6 bases; junction bases not matched to a gene: 18. The CDR3 consists of 18 residues. CDR1 is KGHSH and CDR2 is LQKENI in the germline V gene. Concerning this clone: Its specificity is not known.

Repertoires were generated with immunoSEQ multiplex PCR, while TCRdb's copy carries only in-frame clones and drops some. The sample lists fewer than 100,000 clones, 80% to 90% seen once, with around 15% in the top ten. This receptor was taken from a man aged 40 to 69 with stage I squamous cell lung carcinoma. Sequences were derived from peripheral blood, sampled before any cancer treatment. The rearrangement links TRBV18 to TRBJ1-1, with 7 nucleotides matching TRBD1. This CDR3 reads CASSPGGKTTGTAAEAFF. The CDR3 nucleotides are TGTGCCAGCTCACCAGGGGGGAAAACGACAGGGACGGCTGCTGAAGCTTTCTTT.